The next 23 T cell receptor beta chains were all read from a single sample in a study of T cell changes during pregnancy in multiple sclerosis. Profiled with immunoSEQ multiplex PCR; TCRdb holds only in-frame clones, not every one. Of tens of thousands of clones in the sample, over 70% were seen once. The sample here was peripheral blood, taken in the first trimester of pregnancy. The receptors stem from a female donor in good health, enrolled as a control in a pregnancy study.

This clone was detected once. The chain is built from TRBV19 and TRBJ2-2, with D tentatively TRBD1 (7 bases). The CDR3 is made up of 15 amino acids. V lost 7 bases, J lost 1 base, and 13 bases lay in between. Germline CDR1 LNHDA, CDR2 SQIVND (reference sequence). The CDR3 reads CASTGGGRNTGELFF. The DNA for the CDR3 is TGTGCCAGTACCGGAGGGGGCCGGAACACCGGGGAGCTGTTTTTT.

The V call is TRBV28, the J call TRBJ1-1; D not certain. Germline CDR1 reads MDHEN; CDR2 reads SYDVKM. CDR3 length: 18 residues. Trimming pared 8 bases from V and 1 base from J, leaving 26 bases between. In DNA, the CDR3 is TGTGCCAGCGCCCCCGGGATAGGCCCGCCCCCCACGAACACTGAAGCTTTCTTT. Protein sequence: CASAPGIGPPPTNTEAFF. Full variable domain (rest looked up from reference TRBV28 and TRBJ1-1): DVKVTQSSRYLVKRTGEKVFLECVQDMDHENMFWYRQDPGLGLRLIYFSYDVKMKEKGDIPEGYSVSREKKERFSLILESASTNQTSMYLCASAPGIGPPPTNTEAFFGQGTRLTVV.

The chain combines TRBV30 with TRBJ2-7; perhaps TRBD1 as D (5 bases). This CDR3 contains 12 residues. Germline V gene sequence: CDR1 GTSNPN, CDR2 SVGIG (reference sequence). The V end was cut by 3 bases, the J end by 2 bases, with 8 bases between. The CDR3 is CAWSRQTYEQYF. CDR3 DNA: TGTGCCTGGAGCAGACAGACCTACGAGCAGTACTTC.

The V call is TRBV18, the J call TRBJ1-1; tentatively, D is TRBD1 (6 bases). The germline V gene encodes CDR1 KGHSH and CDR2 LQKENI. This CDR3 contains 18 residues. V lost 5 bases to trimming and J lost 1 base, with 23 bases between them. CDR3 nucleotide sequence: TGTGCCAGCTCAATTTTTGTGTTGACGGGACATTCGAACACTGAAGCTTTCTTT. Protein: CASSIFVLTGHSNTEAFF.

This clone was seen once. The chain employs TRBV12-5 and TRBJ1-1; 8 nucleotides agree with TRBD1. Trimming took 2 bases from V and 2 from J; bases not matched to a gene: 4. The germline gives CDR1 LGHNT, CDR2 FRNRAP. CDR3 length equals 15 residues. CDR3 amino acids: CASGLWTGPNTEAFF. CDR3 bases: TGTGCTAGTGGTTTGTGGACAGGGCCCAACACTGAAGCTTTCTTT.

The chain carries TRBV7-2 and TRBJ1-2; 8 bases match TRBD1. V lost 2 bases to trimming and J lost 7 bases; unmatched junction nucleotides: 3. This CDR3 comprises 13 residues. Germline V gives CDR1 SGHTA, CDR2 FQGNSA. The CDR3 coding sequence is TGTGCCAGCAGCTTACAGGGGGCGTTTGGCTACACCTTC. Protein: CASSLQGAFGYTF.

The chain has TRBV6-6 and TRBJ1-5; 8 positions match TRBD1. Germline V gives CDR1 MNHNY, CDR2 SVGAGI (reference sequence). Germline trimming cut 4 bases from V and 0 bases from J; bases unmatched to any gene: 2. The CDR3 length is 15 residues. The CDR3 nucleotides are TGTGCCAGCAGTTCGACAGGGGATAGCAATCAGCCCCAGCATTTT. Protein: CASSSTGDSNQPQHF.

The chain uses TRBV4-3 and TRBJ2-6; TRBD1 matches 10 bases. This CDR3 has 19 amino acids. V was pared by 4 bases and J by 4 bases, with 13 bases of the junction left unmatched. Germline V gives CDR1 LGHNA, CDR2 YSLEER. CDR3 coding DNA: TGCGCCAGCAGCCCCGACCGGGACAGGGGACGAAGAGGGGCCAACGTCCTGACTTTC. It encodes CASSPDRDRGRRGANVLTF.

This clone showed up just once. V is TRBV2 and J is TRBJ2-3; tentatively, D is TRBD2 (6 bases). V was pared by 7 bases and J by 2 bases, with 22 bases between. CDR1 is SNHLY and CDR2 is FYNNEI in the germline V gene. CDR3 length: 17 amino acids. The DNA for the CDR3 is TGTGCCAGCACCCTAGGTAGAGTAGCGGCACTCACAGATACGCAGTATTTT. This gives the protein CASTLGRVAALTDTQYF.

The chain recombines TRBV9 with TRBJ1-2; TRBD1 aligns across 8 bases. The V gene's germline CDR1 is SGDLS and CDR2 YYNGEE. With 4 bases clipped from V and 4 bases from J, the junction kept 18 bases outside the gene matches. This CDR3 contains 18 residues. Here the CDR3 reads CASSPIRAGGGGAYGYTF. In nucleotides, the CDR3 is TGTGCCAGCAGCCCCATTAGGGCAGGGGGCGGTGGGGCCTATGGCTACACCTTC.

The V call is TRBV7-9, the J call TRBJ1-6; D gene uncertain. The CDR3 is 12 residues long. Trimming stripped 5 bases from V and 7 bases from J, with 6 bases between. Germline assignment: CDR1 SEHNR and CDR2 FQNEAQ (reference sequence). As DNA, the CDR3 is TGTGCCAGCAGCCCGGGGAATTCACCCCTCCACTTT. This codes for CASSPGNSPLHF. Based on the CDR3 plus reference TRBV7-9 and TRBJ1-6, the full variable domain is DTGVSQNPRHKITKRGQNVTFRCDPISEHNRLYWYRQTLGQGPEFLTYFQNEAQLEKSRLLSDRFSAERPKGSFSTLEIQRTEQGDSAMYLCASSPGNSPLHFGNGTRLTVT.

The CDR3 region is CASTSYNEQFF. CDR3 in DNA: TGTGCCAGCACGAGCTACAATGAGCAGTTCTTC. The V call is TRBV19, the J call TRBJ2-1; D remains ambiguous. The V end lost 9 bases, the J end lost 3 bases, and 6 bases lay between the germline ends. The length of the CDR3 is 11 residues. Germline-derived CDR1 and CDR2 are LNHDA and SQIVND (reference sequence).

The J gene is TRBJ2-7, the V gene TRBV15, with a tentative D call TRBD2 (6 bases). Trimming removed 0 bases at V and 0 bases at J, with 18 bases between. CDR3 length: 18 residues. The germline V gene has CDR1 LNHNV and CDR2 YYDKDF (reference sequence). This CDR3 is CATSRDSLLAGSSYEQYF. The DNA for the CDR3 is TGTGCCACCAGCAGAGATTCCCTCCTTGCGGGGAGCTCCTACGAGCAGTACTTC. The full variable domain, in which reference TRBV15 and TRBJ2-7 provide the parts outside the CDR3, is DAMVIQNPRYQVTQFGKPVTLSCSQTLNHNVMYWYQQKSSQAPKLLFHYYDKDFNNEADTPDNFQSRRPNTSFCFLDIRSPGLGDTAMYLCATSRDSLLAGSSYEQYFGPGTRLTVT.

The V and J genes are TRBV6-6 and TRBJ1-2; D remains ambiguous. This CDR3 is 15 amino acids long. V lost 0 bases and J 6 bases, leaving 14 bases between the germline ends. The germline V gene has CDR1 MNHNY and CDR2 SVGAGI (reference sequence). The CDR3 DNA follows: TGTGCCAGCAGTTACTCGAACTCTGTCCGTGATGGCTACACCTTC. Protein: CASSYSNSVRDGYTF.

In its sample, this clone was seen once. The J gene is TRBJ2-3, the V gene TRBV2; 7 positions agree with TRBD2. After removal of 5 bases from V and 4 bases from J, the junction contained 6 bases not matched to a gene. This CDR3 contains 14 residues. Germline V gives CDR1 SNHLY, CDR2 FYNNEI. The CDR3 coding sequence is TGTGCCAGCAGTCACCGGGACTATGCAGATACGCAGTATTTT. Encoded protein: CASSHRDYADTQYF.

In DNA, the CDR3 is TGCGCCAGCAGTTCGGGAGGGCCGTTAGGCAATGAGCAGTTCTTC. This codes for CASSSGGPLGNEQFF. V and J are TRBV5-1 and TRBJ2-1; 8 bases are shared with TRBD2. V lost 5 bases, J lost 6 bases, and 10 bases stayed unmatched. Germline V gives CDR1 SGHRS, CDR2 YFSETQ. There are 15 residues in the CDR3.

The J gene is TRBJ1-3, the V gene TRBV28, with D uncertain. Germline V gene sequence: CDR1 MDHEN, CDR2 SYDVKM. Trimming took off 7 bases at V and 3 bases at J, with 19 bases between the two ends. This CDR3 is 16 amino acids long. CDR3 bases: TGTGCCAGCACCTCACCCCCCGGGAGAGGTGGAAACACCATATATTTT. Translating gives CASTSPPGRGGNTIYF.

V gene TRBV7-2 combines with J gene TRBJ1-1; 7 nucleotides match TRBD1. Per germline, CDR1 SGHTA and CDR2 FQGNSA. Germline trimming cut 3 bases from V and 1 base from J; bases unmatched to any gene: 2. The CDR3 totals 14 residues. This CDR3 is CASSFRTGNTEAFF. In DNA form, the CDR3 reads TGTGCCAGCAGCTTCCGGACAGGGAACACTGAAGCTTTCTTT.

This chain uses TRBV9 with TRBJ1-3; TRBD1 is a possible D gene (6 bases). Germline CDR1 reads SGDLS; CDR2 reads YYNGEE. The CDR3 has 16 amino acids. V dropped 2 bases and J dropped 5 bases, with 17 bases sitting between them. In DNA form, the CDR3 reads TGTGCCAGCAGCGTCCAGGGGACGGTCCGTAGAAACACCATATATTTT. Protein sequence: CASSVQGTVRRNTIYF.

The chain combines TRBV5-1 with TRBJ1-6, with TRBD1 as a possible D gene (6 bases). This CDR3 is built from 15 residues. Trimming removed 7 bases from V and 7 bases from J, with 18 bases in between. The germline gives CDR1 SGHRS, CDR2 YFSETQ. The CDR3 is CASCPGGQGNSPLHF. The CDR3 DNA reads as TGCGCCAGCTGTCCCGGTGGGCAGGGGAATTCACCCCTCCACTTT.

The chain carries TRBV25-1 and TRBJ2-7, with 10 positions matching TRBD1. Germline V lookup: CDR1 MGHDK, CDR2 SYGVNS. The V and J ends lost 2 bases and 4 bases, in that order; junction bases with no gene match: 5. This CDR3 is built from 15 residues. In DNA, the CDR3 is TGTGCCAGCAGTGAAGGAGACAGGGGGCTGTACGAGCAGTACTTC. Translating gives CASSEGDRGLYEQYF.

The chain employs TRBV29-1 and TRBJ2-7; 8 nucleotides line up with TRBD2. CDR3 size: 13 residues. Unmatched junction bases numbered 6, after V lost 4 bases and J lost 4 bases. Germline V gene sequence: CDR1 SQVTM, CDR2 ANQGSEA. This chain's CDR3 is CSVGVAGKYEQYF. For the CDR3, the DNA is TGCAGCGTTGGTGTAGCGGGGAAGTACGAGCAGTACTTC.

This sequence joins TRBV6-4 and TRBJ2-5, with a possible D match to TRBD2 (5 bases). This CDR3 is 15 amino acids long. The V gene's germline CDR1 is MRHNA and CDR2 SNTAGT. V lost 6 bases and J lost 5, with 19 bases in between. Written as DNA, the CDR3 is TGTGCCAGCAGCAGAGAGGGCGGTGCTGGGGAGACCCAGTACTTC. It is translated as CASSREGGAGETQYF.